Listed here are 17 T cell receptor beta chains from one sample, sequenced in a study of T cells in Graves' hyperthyroidism and ophthalmopathy. Amplification targeted TCR beta CDR3 regions from RNA transcripts. The primer set for the first-round RT-PCR of the TCR CDR3 was HTBI. TCRdb re-called the multiplex PCR reads with MiXCR, one entry per CDR3 protein. The sample includes about 560,000 distinct CDR3 sequences, over 15% seen only once; the top ten take around 18%. Source material: blood. These receptors came from a woman between 18 and 30 years old with Graves' hyperthyroidism.

The chain uses TRBV5-6 and TRBJ1-1, with 9 bases that match TRBD1. V lost 4 bases, J lost 0 bases, and 4 bases stayed unmatched. Germline V gene lookup returns CDR1 SGHDT and CDR2 YYEEEE. The CDR3 totals 15 residues. CDR3 DNA sequence: TGTGCCAGCAGCACGGGACAGGGAATGAACACTGAAGCTTTCTTT. Protein sequence: CASSTGQGMNTEAFF. Full variable domain (outside the CDR3, taken from reference TRBV5-6 and TRBJ1-1): DAGVTQSPTHLIKTRGQQVTLRCSPKSGHDTVSWYQQALGQGPQFIFQYYEEEERQRGNFPDRFSGHQFPNYSSELNVNALLLGDSALYLCASSTGQGMNTEAFFGQGTRLTVV.

This clonotype was seen at least ten times. The chain recombines TRBV7-2 with TRBJ1-5, with D perhaps TRBD1 (5 bases). V was trimmed by 5 bases and J by 9 bases, leaving 17 bases between them. The CDR3 has 14 residues. The germline V gene encodes CDR1 SGHTA and CDR2 FQGNSA. This chain's CDR3 is CASSAGQGPRPQHF. DNA of the CDR3: TGTGCCAGCAGCGCGGGGCAGGGCCCTAGGCCCCAGCATTTT.

This rearrangement joins TRBV29-1 to TRBJ2-5; weak D call: TRBD2 (6 bases). CDR1 SQVTM and CDR2 ANQGSEA come from the germline V gene. The CDR3 spans 13 residues. V lost 3 bases and J lost 4, with 12 bases in between. The CDR3, as DNA: TGCAGCGTTGAGGGGGGAGCCCCAGAGACCCAGTACTTC. Encoded protein: CSVEGGAPETQYF. The complete variable domain, with remaining parts taken from reference TRBV29-1 and TRBJ2-5, reads SAVISQKPSRDICQRGTSLTIQCQVDSQVTMMFWYRQQPGQSLTLIATANQGSEATYESGFVIDKFPISRPNLTFSTLTVSNMSPEDSSIYLCSVEGGAPETQYFGPGTRLLVL.

This clonotype was seen a handful of times. This may be a read error: a much more frequent sequence differs by one nucleotide. The chain has TRBV11-1 and TRBJ1-1; TRBD1 aligns across 8 bases. From germline, CDR1 is SGHAT and CDR2 FQDESV (reference sequence). V was pared by 4 bases and J by 3 bases, with 1 base of the junction left unmatched. The CDR3 spans 13 residues. The CDR3 DNA sequence: TGTGCCAGCAGCTCGACAGGGGACACTGAAGCTTTCTTT. This gives the protein CASSSTGDTEAFF.

This clonotype showed up many times. The chain uses TRBV29-1 and TRBJ2-3; no reliable D call. The V and J ends lost 2 bases and 5 bases respectively, with 8 bases between them. Germline lookup yields CDR1 SQVTM and CDR2 ANQGSEA. CDR3 length: 12 amino acids. The CDR3 DNA reads as TGCAGCGTTGAAACGATGAGAGATACGCAGTATTTT. It is translated as CSVETMRDTQYF.

A few counts support this clonotype. The V call is TRBV4-3, the J call TRBJ2-2, with D possibly being TRBD2 (6 bases). CDR1 is LGHNA and CDR2 is YSLEER in the germline V gene. The germline V and J ends were trimmed by 0 bases and 14 bases, with 13 bases remaining between them. The length of the CDR3 is 13 residues. Here the CDR3 reads CASSQDIRGNLFF. CDR3 in DNA: TGCGCCAGCAGCCAAGACATCCGGGGGAATCTGTTTTTT.

This clonotype showed up many times. The gene calls are TRBV20-1 and TRBJ2-1; TRBD2 aligns across 7 bases. This CDR3 is built from 17 residues. Germline loops: CDR1 DFQATT, CDR2 SNEGSKA (reference sequence). V shed 0 bases and J 7 bases; nucleotides not matched to a gene: 15. The CDR3 nucleotides read TGCAGTGCTAGAGAGCCCCAGAGGCTAGCGGAGGATAATGAGCAGTTCTTC. It yields the protein CSAREPQRLAEDNEQFF.

This clonotype was seen at least ten times. CDR3 sequence: CATSDPREGLNSPLHF. CDR3 coding DNA: TGTGCCACCAGTGATCCCCGAGAGGGGCTCAATTCACCCCTCCACTTT. The rearrangement links TRBV24-1 to TRBJ1-6; D might be TRBD1 (5 bases). The germline V and J ends were trimmed by 3 bases and 7 bases, with 15 bases remaining between them. Germline V CDR1 and CDR2: KGHDR, SFDVKD. The CDR3 has 16 residues.

This clonotype was observed many times. CDR3 bases: TGTGCCAGCAGTGAATATCGGCGGTCGGGGACGGGGAGGGTCCACAATGAGCAGTTCTTC. It specifies CASSEYRRSGTGRVHNEQFF. The chain joins TRBV25-1 to TRBJ2-1, with TRBD2 identical over 7 bases. With 0 bases clipped from V and 5 bases from J, the junction kept 19 bases outside the gene matches. This CDR3 is 20 amino acids long. In germline, CDR1 is MGHDK, CDR2 SYGVNS.

This clonotype was observed many times. The genes are TRBV2 and TRBJ1-6, with D unclear. V was cut by 7 bases and J by 9 bases, with 13 bases left in between. This CDR3 is built from 13 residues. Germline loops: CDR1 SNHLY, CDR2 FYNNEI. This CDR3 reads CASTREQTSPLHF. For the CDR3, the DNA is TGTGCCAGCACCCGGGAGCAGACTTCACCCCTCCACTTT. Based on the CDR3 plus reference TRBV2 and TRBJ1-6, the full variable domain is EPEVTQTPSHQVTQMGQEVILRCVPISNHLYFYWYRQILGQKVEFLVSFYNNEISEKSEIFDDQFSVERPDGSNFTLKIRSTKLEDSAMYFCASTREQTSPLHFGNGTRLTVT.

This clonotype was detected many times. This chain uses TRBV3-1 with TRBJ2-7; 9 bases are a match to TRBD2. V lost 1 base to trimming and J lost 3 bases; unmatched junction nucleotides: 7. The CDR3 loop spans 16 amino acids. The V gene's germline CDR1 is LGHDT and CDR2 YNNKEL (reference sequence). The CDR3 DNA reads TGTGCCAGCAGCCAAGGTAGCGGGAGCGTTCTCTACGAGCAGTACTTC. Encoded protein: CASSQGSGSVLYEQYF.

This chain uses TRBV27 with TRBJ1-6; 9 positions match TRBD1. Germline CDR1 reads MNHEY; CDR2 reads SMNVEV (reference sequence). The CDR3 length is 19 residues. Trimming at V came to 3 bases and at J to 6 bases, leaving 15 bases not matched to a gene. CDR3 loop: CASSFSDFGTGYRNSPLHF. The CDR3 bases are TGTGCCAGCAGTTTTTCGGACTTCGGGACAGGGTATCGTAATTCACCCCTCCACTTT.

This clonotype was seen a few times. The V call is TRBV6-6, the J call TRBJ2-5; tentatively, D is TRBD1 or TRBD2 (6 bases each). Germline V gene sequence: CDR1 MNHNY, CDR2 SVGAGI (reference sequence). This CDR3 is 14 amino acids long. Trimming pared 2 bases from V and 2 bases from J, leaving 9 bases between. DNA for the CDR3: TGTGCCAGCAGTTACGGGGGGCCACAAGAGACCCAGTACTTC. It translates to CASSYGGPQETQYF.

This clonotype showed up just a few times. This chain links TRBV24-1 with TRBJ1-1, with no clear D. CDR1 KGHDR and CDR2 SFDVKD come from the germline V gene. Trimming stripped 5 bases from V and 8 bases from J, with 11 bases between. The CDR3 has 12 residues. CDR3 DNA sequence: TGTGCCACCAGTGGTCGTGGGAAGGAAGCTTTCTTT. It encodes CATSGRGKEAFF.

This clonotype was seen at least ten times. The chain recombines TRBV12-3 or TRBV12-4 with TRBJ1-5; no firm D call. CDR3 length equals 14 residues. V was trimmed by 3 bases and J by 3 bases, leaving 9 bases between them. CDR3 sequence reads: CASSFRAPNQPQHF. CDR3 DNA: TGTGCCAGCAGTTTTAGGGCTCCCAATCAGCCCCAGCATTTT.

This clonotype was counted at least ten times. The chain is built from TRBV6-1 and TRBJ1-1; 8 positions match TRBD1. Trimming removed 7 bases from V and 4 bases from J; junction bases left unmatched: 8. Germline V gene data show CDR1 as MNHNS and CDR2 as SASEGT. The CDR3 has 14 residues. This CDR3 reads CASITDRVATEAFF. CDR3 coding DNA: TGTGCCAGCATTACGGACAGGGTAGCCACTGAAGCTTTCTTT.

V is TRBV19 and J is TRBJ1-4; weak D call: TRBD1 (6 bases). The CDR3 totals 14 residues. V was cut by 10 bases and J by 3 bases, with 15 bases left in between. Per germline, CDR1 LNHDA and CDR2 SQIVND (reference sequence). The CDR3 nucleotides are TGTGCCACTACGCAGGGGAGGGCTAATGAAAAACTGTTTTTT. Translation: CATTQGRANEKLFF.